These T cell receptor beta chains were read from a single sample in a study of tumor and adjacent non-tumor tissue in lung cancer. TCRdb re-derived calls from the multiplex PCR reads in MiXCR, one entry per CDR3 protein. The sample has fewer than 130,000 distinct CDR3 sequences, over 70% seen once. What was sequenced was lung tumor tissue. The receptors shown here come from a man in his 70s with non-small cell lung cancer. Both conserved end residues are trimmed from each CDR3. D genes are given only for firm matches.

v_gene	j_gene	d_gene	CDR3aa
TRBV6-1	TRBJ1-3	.	ASLVGASRNTIY
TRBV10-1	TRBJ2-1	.	DSSPLRGGFEQF
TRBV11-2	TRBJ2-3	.	ACSPGWGMQY
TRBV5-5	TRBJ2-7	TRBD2	ASSLSKRDGASYEQY
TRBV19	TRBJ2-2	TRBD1	ASSPRGQEELF
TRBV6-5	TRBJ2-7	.	AGSPMLGYEQY
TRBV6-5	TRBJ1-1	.	ASNTPTRAGVPEAF
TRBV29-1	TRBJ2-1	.	NVEKDNHEHF
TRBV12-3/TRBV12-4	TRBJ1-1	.	AISPGILNTEAF
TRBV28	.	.	TSSFGGGYEQF
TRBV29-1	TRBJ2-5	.	SVADRSLETQY
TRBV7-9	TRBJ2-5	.	DSSSLGSTKETQY
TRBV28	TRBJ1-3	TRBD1	ASSTDRVSLASGNTIY
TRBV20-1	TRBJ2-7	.	SAGLARLNYEQY
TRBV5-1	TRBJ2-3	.	ARSLIVDPGGTDTQY
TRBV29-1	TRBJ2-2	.	SVTGGNTGELL
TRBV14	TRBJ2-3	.	VSSQRTMQY
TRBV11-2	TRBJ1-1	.	ASSLRGRDEWNTEAF
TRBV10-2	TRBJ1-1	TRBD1	VTRDRGAEAL
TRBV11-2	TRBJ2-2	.	ASSLDCRSGELF
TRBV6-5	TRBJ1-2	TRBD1	VSSQGTGESANYGYT
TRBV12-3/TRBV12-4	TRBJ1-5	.	ASSLAYKPQH
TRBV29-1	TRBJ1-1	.	SGTRTTEAS
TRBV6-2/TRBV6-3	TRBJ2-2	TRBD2	ASSYLASGRAGTEELF
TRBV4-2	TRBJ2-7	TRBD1	ASSQESPLIGGLYEQY
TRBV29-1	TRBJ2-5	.	STKPYLQTGHENQY
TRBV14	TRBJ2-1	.	GSSIQGPYDEQF
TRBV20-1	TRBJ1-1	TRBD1	TTEPDRLNTEAF
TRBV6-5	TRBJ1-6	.	ASRLDRSSYNSPLH
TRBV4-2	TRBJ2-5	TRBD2	ASRQGTSGRVETQY
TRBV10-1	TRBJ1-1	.	ACSESGMDTDAF
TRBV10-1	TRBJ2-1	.	ASSNRSGRARYNEQF
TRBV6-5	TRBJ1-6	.	ACSYPDGKNSPPR
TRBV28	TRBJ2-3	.	ASLLWYTDTQY
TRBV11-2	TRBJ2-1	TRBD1	ASRQGIGEQF
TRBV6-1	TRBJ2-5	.	ASSERVTGGGETQY
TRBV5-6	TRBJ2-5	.	ASSLNGRGPRETQY
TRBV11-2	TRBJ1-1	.	TSSFGGGRIEAF
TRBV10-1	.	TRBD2	ASSAGLAGGSSYNEQY
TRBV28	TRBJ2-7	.	ASISPGEREQY